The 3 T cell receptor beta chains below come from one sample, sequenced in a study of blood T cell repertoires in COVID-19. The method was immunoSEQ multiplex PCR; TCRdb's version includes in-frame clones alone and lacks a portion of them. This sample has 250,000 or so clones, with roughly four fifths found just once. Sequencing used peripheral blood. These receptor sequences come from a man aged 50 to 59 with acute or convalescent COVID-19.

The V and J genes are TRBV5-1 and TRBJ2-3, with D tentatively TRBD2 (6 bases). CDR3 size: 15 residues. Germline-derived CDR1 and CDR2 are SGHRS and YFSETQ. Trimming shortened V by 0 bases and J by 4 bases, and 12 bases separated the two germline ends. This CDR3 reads CASSLDPGVADTQYF. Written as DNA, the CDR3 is TGCGCCAGCAGCTTGGATCCGGGAGTAGCAGATACGCAGTATTTT.

CDR3 bases: TGTGCCATCAGTGAGTCCCCGACTAATTTCGGTGAGCAGTTCTTC. This translates into CAISESPTNFGEQFF. This rearrangement joins TRBV10-3 to TRBJ2-1; tentative D call: TRBD2 (5 bases). Trimming removed 0 bases at V and 9 bases at J, with 15 bases between. The CDR3 extends over 15 amino acids. The germline CDR1 and CDR2 sequences are ENHRY and SYGVKD.

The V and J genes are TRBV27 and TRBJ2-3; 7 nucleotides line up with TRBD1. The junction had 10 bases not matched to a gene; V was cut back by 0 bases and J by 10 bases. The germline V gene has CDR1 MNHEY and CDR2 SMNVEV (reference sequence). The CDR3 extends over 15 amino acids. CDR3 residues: CASSLSTGDPRSQYF. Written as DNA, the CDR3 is TGTGCCAGCAGTTTATCCACAGGGGACCCCCGATCGCAGTATTTT.